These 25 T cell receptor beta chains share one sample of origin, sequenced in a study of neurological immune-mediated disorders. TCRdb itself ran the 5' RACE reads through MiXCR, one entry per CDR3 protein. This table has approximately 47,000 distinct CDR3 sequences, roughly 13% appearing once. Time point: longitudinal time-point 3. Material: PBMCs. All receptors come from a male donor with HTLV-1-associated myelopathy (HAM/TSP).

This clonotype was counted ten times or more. The CDR3 loop reads CASSPSPNTEAFF. Written as DNA, the CDR3 is TGCGCCAGCAGCCCTTCTCCTAACACTGAAGCTTTCTTT. The chain couples TRBV5-1 to TRBJ1-1, with D unclear. The CDR3 totals 13 residues. V lost 4 bases and J 2 bases, leaving 9 bases between the germline ends. CDR1 and CDR2 (germline): SGHRS, YFSETQ. The full variable domain, rest sourced from reference TRBV5-1 and TRBJ1-1, is KAGVTQTPRYLIKTRGQQVTLSCSPISGHRSVSWYQQTPGQGLQFLFEYFSETQRNKGNFPGRFSGRQFSNSRSEMNVSTLELGDSALYLCASSPSPNTEAFFGQGTRLTVV.

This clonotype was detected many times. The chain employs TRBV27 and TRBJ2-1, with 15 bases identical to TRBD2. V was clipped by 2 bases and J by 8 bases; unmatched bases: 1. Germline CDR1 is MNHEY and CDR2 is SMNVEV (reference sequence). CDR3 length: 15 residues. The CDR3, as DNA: TGTGCCAGCAGTTTAGGGACTAGCGGGGGGTATGAGCAGTTCTTC. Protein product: CASSLGTSGGYEQFF.

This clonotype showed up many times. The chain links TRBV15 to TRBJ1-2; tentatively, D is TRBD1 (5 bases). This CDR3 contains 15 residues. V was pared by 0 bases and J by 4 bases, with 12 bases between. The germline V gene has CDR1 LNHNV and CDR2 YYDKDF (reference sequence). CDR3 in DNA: TGTGCCACCAGCAGAGATCGAGGGGCACCCTATGGCTACACCTTC. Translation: CATSRDRGAPYGYTF.

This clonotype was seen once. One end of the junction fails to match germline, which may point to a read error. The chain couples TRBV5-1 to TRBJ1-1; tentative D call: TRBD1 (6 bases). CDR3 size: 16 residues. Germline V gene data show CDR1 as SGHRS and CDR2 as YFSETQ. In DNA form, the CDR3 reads TGCGCTAGCAGCAATGGGGGGGCTACGCCAAACACTGAAGCTTTCTTT. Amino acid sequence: CASSNGGATPNTEAFF.

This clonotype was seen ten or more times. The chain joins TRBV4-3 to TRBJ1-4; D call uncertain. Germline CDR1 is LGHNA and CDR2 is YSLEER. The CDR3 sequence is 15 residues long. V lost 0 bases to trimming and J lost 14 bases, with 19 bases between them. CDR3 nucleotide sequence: TGCGCCAGCAGCCAAGATTTCGATCCTGACGTCGGCCTGTTTTTT. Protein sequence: CASSQDFDPDVGLFF.

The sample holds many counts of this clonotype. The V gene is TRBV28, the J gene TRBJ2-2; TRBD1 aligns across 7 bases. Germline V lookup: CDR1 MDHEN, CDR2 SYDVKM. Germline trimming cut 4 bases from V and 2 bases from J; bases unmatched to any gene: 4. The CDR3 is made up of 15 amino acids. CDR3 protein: CASSSGDSNTGELFF. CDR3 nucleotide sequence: TGTGCCAGCAGTTCCGGGGACAGCAACACCGGGGAGCTGTTTTTT.

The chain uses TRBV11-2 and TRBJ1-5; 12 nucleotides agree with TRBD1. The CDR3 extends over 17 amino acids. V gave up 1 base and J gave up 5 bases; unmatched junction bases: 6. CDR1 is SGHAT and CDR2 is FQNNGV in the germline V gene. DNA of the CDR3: TGTGCCAGCAGCTTAGTAGGGACAGGGGGCGCGGATCAGCCCCAGCATTTT. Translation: CASSLVGTGGADQPQHF.

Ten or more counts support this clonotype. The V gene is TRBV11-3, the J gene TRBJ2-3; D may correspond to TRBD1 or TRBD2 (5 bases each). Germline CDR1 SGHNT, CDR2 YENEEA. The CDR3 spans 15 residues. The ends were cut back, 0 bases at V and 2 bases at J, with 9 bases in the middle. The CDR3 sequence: CASSLDEGPTDTQYF. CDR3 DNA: TGTGCCAGCAGCTTAGATGAGGGGCCCACAGATACGCAGTATTTT.

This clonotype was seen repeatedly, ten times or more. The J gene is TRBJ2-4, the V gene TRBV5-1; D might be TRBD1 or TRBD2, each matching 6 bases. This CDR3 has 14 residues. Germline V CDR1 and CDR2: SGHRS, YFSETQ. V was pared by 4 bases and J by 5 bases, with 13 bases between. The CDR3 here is CASSLTGRQNIQYF. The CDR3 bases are TGCGCCAGCAGCCTAACAGGGAGGCAAAACATTCAGTACTTC.

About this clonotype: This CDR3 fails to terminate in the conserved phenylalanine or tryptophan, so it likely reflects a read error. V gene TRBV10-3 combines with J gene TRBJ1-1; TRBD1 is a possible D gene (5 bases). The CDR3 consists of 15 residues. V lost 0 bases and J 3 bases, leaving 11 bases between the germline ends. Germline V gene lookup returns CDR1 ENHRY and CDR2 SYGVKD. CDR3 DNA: TGTGCCATCAGTGAGTCAGTGGGGCGGGACACTGAAGCTTTCGTT. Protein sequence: CAISESVGRDTEAFV.

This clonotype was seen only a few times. CDR3: CALVRNTEAFF. CDR3 coding DNA: TGTGCCTTGGTAAGGAACACTGAAGCTTTCTTT. The chain carries TRBV6-1 and TRBJ1-1; no clear D gene. Germline CDR1 and CDR2: MNHNS and SASEGT. The V end lost 11 bases, the J end lost 1 base, and 8 bases lay between the germline ends. There are 11 residues in the CDR3.

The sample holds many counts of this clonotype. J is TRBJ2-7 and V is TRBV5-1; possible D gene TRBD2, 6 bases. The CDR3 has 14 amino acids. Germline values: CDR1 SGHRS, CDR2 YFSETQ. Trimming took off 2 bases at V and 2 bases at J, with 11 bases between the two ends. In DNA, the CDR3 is TGCGCCAGCAGCTTAGAGCGGGCGGCCTACGAGCAGTACTTC. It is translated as CASSLERAAYEQYF.

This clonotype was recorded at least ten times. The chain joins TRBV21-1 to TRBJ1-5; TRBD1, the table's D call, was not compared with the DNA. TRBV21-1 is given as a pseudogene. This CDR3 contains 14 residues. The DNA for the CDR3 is TGTGCCAGCGGGAAGGGACAGCACAATCAGCCCCAGCATTTT. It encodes CASGKGQHNQPQHF.

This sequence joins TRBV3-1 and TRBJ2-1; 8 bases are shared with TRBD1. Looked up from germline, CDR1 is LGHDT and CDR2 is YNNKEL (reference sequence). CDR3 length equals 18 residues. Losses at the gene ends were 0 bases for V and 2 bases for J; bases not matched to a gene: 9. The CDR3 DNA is TGTGCCAGCAGCCAAGATTCTACCGGGACAGGTGCCTACAATGAGCAGTTCTTC. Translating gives CASSQDSTGTGAYNEQFF.

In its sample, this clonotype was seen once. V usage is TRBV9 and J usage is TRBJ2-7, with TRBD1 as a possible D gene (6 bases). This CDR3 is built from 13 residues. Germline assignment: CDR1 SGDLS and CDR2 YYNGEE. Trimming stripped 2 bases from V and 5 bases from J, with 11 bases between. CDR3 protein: CASSVSQGNEQYF. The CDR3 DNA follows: TGTGCCAGCAGCGTTTCACAGGGTAACGAGCAGTACTTC.

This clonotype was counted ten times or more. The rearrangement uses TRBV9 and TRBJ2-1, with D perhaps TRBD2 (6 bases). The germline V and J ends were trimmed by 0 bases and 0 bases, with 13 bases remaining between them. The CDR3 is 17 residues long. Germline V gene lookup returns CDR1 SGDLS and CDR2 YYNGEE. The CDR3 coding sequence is TGTGCCAGCAGCGTAGGGCTCCGGGGGAGCTCCTACAATGAGCAGTTCTTC. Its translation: CASSVGLRGSSYNEQFF.

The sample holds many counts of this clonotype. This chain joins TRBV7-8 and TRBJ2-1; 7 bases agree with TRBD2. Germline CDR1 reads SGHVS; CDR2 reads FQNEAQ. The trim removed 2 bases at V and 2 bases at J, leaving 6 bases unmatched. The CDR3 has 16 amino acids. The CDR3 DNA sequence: TGTGCCAGCAGCTTAAGGGAGGGTGATACCTACAATGAGCAGTTCTTC. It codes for CASSLREGDTYNEQFF.

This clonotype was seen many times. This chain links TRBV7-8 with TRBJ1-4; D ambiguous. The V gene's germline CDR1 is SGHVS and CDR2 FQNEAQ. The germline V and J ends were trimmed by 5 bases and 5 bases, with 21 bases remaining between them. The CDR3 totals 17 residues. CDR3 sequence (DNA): TGTGCCAGCAGCCCCGTCCTCGCGGCAGACGTAAATGAAAAACTGTTTTTT. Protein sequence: CASSPVLAADVNEKLFF.

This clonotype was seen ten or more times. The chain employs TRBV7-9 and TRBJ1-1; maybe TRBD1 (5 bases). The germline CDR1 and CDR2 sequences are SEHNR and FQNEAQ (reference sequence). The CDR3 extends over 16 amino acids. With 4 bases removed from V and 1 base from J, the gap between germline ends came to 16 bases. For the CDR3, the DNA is TGTGCCAGCAGCTCTCGGGGGGGGTTCGAGAACACTGAAGCTTTCTTT. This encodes CASSSRGGFENTEAFF.

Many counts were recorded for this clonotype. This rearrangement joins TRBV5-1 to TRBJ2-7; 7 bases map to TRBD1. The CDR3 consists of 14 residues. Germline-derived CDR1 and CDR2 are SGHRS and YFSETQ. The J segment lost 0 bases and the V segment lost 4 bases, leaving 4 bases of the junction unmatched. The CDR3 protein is CASSNRDSSYEQYF. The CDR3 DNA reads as TGCGCCAGCAGCAACCGGGACAGCTCCTACGAGCAGTACTTC.

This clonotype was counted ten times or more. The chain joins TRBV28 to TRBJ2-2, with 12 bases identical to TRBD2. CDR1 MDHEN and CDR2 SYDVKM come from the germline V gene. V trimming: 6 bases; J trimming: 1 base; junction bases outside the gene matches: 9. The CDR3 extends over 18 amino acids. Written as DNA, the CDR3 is TGTGCCAGCAGCCGAACCGGACTAGCGGGGCTGAACACCGGGGAGCTGTTTTTT. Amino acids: CASSRTGLAGLNTGELFF.

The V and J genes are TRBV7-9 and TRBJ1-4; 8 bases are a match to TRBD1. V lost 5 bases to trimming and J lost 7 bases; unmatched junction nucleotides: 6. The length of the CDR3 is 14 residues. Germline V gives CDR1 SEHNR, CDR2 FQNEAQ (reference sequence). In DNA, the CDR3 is TGTGCCAGCAGCACTCCCGGGACAGGTGAAAAACTGTTTTTT. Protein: CASSTPGTGEKLFF.

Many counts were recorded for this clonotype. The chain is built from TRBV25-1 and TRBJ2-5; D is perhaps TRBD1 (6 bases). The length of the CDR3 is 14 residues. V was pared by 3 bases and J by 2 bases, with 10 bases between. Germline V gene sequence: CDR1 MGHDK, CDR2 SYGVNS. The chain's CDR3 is CASSDLGQQETQYF. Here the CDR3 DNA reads TGTGCCAGCAGTGATTTAGGACAGCAAGAGACCCAGTACTTC.

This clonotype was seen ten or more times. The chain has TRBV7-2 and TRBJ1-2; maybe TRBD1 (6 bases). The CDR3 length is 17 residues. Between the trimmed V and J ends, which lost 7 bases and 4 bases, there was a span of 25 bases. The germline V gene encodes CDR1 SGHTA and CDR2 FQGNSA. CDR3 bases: TGTGCCAGCATCCTGACGGGGGGGCAGGGGTGGATCTATGGCTACACCTTC. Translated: CASILTGGQGWIYGYTF.

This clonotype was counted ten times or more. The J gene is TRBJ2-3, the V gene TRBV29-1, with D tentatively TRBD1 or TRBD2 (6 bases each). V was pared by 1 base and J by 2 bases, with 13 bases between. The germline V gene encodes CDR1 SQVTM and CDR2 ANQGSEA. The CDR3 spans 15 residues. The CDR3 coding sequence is TGCAGCGTTGAAGGGGGGCGGGGACACACAGATACGCAGTATTTT. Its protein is CSVEGGRGHTDTQYF.